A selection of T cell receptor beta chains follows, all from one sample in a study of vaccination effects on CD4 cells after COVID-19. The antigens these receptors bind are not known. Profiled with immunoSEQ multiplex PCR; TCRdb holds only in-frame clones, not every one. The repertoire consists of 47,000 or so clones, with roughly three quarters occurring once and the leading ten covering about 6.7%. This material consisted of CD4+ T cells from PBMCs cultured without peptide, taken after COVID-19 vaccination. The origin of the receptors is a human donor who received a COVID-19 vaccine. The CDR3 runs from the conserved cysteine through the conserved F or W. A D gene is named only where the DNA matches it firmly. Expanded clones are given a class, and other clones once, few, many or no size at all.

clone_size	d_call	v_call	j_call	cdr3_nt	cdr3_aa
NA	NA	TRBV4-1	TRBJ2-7	TGCGCCAGCAGCCGACCGGCGGGGGCGAAAGAGCAGTACTTC	CASSRPAGAKEQYF
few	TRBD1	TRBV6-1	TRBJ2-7	TGTGCCAGCAGTGAACTGGGGACAGGGGGAGAGCAGTACTTC	CASSELGTGGEQYF
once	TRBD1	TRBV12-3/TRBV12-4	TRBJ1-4	TGTGCCACGCGGGGGACAGGAGATGAAAAACTGTTTTTT	CATRGTGDEKLFF
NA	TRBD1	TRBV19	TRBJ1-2	TGTGCCAGTATGACAGGGCCGAACTATGGCTACACCTTC	CASMTGPNYGYTF
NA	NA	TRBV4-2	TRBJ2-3	TGTGCCAGCAGCCATGAAGCGAGGGACCTCACAGATACGCAGTATTTT	CASSHEARDLTDTQYF
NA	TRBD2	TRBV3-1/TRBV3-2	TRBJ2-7	TGTGCCAGCAGCCAAGGAGGGGAGGTAGCGGGGGTCTACGAGCAGTACTTC	CASSQGGEVAGVYEQYF
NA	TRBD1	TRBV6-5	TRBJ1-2	TGTGCCAGCAGGACGACAGGGGGCTATGGCTACACCTTC	CASRTTGGYGYTF
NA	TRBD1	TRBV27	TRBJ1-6	TGTGCCAGCAGCCCTATGACAGGGGGAAGCGGTGTCCCCCTCCACTTT	CASSPMTGGSGVPLHF
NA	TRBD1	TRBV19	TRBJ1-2	TGTGCCAGTAGTATCCGAGGGACAGAGAACTATGGCTACACCTTC	CASSIRGTENYGYTF
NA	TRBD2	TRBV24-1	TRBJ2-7	TGTGCCACCAGTGATGGTAGCGGGAAGAACTACGAGCAGTACTTC	CATSDGSGKNYEQYF
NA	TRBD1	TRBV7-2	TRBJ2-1	TGTGCCAGCAGGTTACCTTACCGGGACAGGGGGTACAATGAGCAGTTCTTC	CASRLPYRDRGYNEQFF
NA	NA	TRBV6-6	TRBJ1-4	TGTGCCAGCAGCTACACGGGGCGGGAAAAACTGTTTTTT	CASSYTGREKLFF
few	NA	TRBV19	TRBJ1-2	TGTGCCAGTAGGTTTGAAGGGCGCTATGGCTACACCTTC	CASRFEGRYGYTF
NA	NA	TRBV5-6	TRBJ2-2	TGTGCCAGCAGCTTGGTAACAGGGTGGACCGGGGAGCTGTTTTTT	CASSLVTGWTGELFF
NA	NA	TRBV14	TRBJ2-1	TGTGCCAGCAGCCAACCGGCACAGATATACAATGAGCAGTTCTTC	CASSQPAQIYNEQFF
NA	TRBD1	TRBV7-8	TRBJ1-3	TGTGCCAGCAGCATGACACAGGGGCCCTCTGGAAACACCATATATTTT	CASSMTQGPSGNTIYF
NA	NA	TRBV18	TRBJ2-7	TGTGCCAGCTCACCCCAGGGACTGAACTACGAGCAGTACTTC	CASSPQGLNYEQYF
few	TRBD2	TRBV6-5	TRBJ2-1	TGTGCCAGCAGTTTAGCGGGAGGGCCCCACAATGAGCAGTTCTTC	CASSLAGGPHNEQFF
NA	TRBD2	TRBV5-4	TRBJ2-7	TGTGCCAGCAGAACTAGCGGGAGCTCCTACGAGCAGTACTTC	CASRTSGSSYEQYF
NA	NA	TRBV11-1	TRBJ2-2	TGTGCCAGCAGCCGGGGCGAAACCGGGGAGCTGTTTTTT	CASSRGETGELFF
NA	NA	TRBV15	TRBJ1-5	TGTGCCACCAGCAGAGGTGGTTCTCCTCTCGATCAGCCCCAGCATTTT	CATSRGGSPLDQPQHF
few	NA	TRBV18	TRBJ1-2	TGTGCCAGCTCACCTTCCAGGGTGGCGGATGGCTACACCTTC	CASSPSRVADGYTF
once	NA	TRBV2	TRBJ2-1	TGTGCCAGCACCCCAGCGGACGACAATGAGCAGTTCTTC	CASTPADDNEQFF
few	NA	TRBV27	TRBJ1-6	TGTGCCAGCAGTTTTCAGCAGGGCTCACCCCTCCACTTT	CASSFQQGSPLHF
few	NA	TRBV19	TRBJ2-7	TGTGCCAGTAGTATAAGCAGGGAGCACTCTGACAGAAACTACGAGCAGTACTTC	CASSISREHSDRNYEQYF
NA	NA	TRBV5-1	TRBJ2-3	TGCGCCAGCAGCTCAGGCGCCTATTCGGATACGCAGTATTTT	CASSSGAYSDTQYF
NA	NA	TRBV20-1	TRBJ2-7	TGCAGTGCTAGTTTATTGAGAGGACAATCCTACGAGCAGTACTTC	CSASLLRGQSYEQYF
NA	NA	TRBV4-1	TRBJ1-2	TGCGCCAGCAGCCAAGATGAGGGATTGTCCTATGGCTACACCTTC	CASSQDEGLSYGYTF
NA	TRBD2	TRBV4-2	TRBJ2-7	TGTGCCAGCAGCCAAGATAGGGTAGCGGGAGAGGGCGAGCAGTACTTC	CASSQDRVAGEGEQYF
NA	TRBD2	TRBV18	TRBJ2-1	TGTGCCAGCTCACTAACCGGGACTACCAGGGATTCCAATGAGCAGTTCTTC	CASSLTGTTRDSNEQFF
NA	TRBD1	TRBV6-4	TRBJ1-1	TGTGCCAGCAGCGAGACAGGGATGAACACTGAAGCTTTCTTT	CASSETGMNTEAFF
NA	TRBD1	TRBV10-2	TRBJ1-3	TGCGCCAGCAGTGAGTGGAACAGGGGGTCCCTCTCTGGAAACACCATATATTTT	CASSEWNRGSLSGNTIYF
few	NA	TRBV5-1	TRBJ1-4	TGCGCCAGCAATCAAGGGGCTAATGAAAAACTGTTTTTT	CASNQGANEKLFF
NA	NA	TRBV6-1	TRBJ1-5	TGTGCCAGCAGTGAAGAGTGGGACAATCAGCCCCAGCATTTT	CASSEEWDNQPQHF
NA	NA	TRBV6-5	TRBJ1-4	TGTGCCAGCACCGCAACTAATGAAAAACTGTTTTTT	CASTATNEKLFF
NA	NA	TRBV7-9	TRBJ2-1	TGTGCCAGCAGAGCCCAAGTCTCAAAGGCGAATGAGCAGTTCTTC	CASRAQVSKANEQFF
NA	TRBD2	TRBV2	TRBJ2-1	TGTGCCAGCAGTGACACTAGCGGGATCTTGGGCCTAGGTGAGCAGTTCTTC	CASSDTSGILGLGEQFF
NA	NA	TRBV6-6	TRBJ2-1	TGTGCCAGCCAAAACGGAGGCGGGGATGAGCAGTTCTTC	CASQNGGGDEQFF
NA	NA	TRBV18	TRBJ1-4	TGTGCCAGCTCACTATCGGGCCCTGGAGCCCAAAATGAAAAACTGTTTTTT	CASSLSGPGAQNEKLFF
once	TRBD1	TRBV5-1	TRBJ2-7	TGCGCCAGCAGCCCAGGGGGCGTCTACGAGCAGTACTTC	CASSPGGVYEQYF
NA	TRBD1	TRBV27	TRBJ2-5	TGTGCCAGCAGTCCCTTACTCACAGGGGCGGAAGAGACCCAGTACTTC	CASSPLLTGAEETQYF
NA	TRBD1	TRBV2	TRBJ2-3	TGTGCCAGCAGACGGGACAGCAACACAGATACGCAGTATTTT	CASRRDSNTDTQYF